This is a list of T cell receptor beta chains from one sample in a study of T cell repertoires in cytomegalovirus infection. TCRdb reprocessed the reads via MiXCR and lists one record per CDR3 protein. The sample has approximately 630,000 distinct CDR3 sequences; 20% to 25% are singletons. Sample: CD8+ T cells from PBMCs. These receptors all come from a human donor in good health (CMV status not recorded). Some clones in this sample may be carry-over from other donors' samples. CDR3s leave out the opening cysteine and the closing phenylalanine or tryptophan. The order of the fields is D gene, V gene, J gene, CDR3 protein. D genes are given only for firm matches.

TRBD1	TRBV6-2/TRBV6-3	TRBJ1-1	ASSFQGAVGEAF
.	TRBV28	TRBJ2-1	ASSLKLGDGEQF
.	TRBV7-2	TRBJ2-7	ASSLRREVLEQY
.	TRBV20-1	TRBJ2-4	SARETGSAKNIQY
.	TRBV4-2	TRBJ1-2	ASSQDWQGSNYGYT
.	TRBV27	TRBJ2-7	ASSWGTKLGEQY
.	TRBV6-2/TRBV6-3	TRBJ2-1	ASSYSSPYNEQF
.	TRBV12-5	TRBJ1-6	ASGFIQGRGFNNSPLH
TRBD2	TRBV6-8	TRBJ2-5	ASSSTSGGGQETQY
TRBD1	TRBV20-1	TRBJ2-7	SARTDRASYEQY
.	TRBV2	TRBJ1-1	ARPRNTEAF
.	TRBV6-1	TRBJ2-1	ASSEGAWDEQF
.	TRBV20-1	TRBJ2-5	SASASEETQY
.	TRBV28	TRBJ1-6	ASSFPAPYNSPLH
.	TRBV7-3	TRBJ2-1	ASSFGLGNEQF
.	TRBV4-1	TRBJ2-1	ASSQGRGRSTGNEQF
.	TRBV5-6	TRBJ1-5	ASSLASRVNQPQH
TRBD1	TRBV29-1	TRBJ2-7	SVEDDNGRGYEQY
.	TRBV10-3	TRBJ2-7	AISESDYEQY
TRBD2	TRBV2	TRBJ2-3	ASPSGGPDTQY
.	TRBV7-9	TRBJ2-2	ASSSPGHPSWELF
.	TRBV7-3	TRBJ2-3	ASSLTGGKSDTQY
.	TRBV2	TRBJ2-2	ASSEIWASGNGELF
TRBD2	TRBV7-2	TRBJ2-1	ASSRLAGGPNEQF
.	TRBV28	TRBJ2-3	ASRTITDTQY
TRBD2	TRBV20-1	TRBJ2-1	SARGGGATNEQF
.	TRBV5-1	TRBJ1-1	ASSLSHRYMNTEAF
.	TRBV7-2	TRBJ2-1	ASSPHNEQF
TRBD2	TRBV20-1	TRBJ2-1	SARDQIAGSYNEQF
TRBD1	TRBV20-1	TRBJ1-1	SARTLGQGANTEAF
.	TRBV2	TRBJ1-1	ASSDKNTEAF
.	TRBV5-4	TRBJ2-7	ASSFDPISYEQY
.	TRBV10-3	TRBJ1-6	AISEEGRGYNSPLH
TRBD2	TRBV7-9	TRBJ2-3	ASSPRGSGDTDTQY
.	TRBV20-1	TRBJ2-2	SAGVVTGELF
.	TRBV25-1	TRBJ2-3	ASNPGTTDTQY
.	TRBV7-9	TRBJ1-2	ASSLVGRVDYGYT
.	TRBV14	TRBJ2-2	ASSPSQGWANTGELF
.	TRBV19	TRBJ1-2	ASNVPARGSLNKGYGYT
.	TRBV20-1	TRBJ2-1	SASRLSYNEQF
TRBD1	TRBV7-6	TRBJ2-5	ASSVTGRSLETQY
TRBD2	TRBV7-2	TRBJ2-5	ASSHQRGRVETQY
.	TRBV14	TRBJ2-1	ASSQAPGNEQF
.	TRBV20-1	TRBJ1-5	SATPGPDSNQPQH
TRBD1	TRBV3-1	TRBJ2-1	ANGHLGQGEMGNEQF
.	TRBV5-6	TRBJ2-7	ASSNSRDYRTYEQY
TRBD1	TRBV7-8	TRBJ2-5	ASSLRTGLPGDQETQY
TRBD1	TRBV2	TRBJ2-1	ASSEGTGGIGEQF
TRBD2	TRBV20-1	TRBJ2-2	SVTSGGVPPGELF
.	TRBV4-2	TRBJ1-1	ASSQDKTDTEAF
TRBD2	TRBV6-2/TRBV6-3	TRBJ2-3	ASSYSTSGTSTDTQY
.	TRBV12-3/TRBV12-4	TRBJ1-2	ASTPNRVYGYT
.	TRBV7-6	TRBJ1-3	ASSLEVAEQSSGNTIY
.	TRBV7-2	TRBJ2-3	ASSLEAPPPGTQY
.	TRBV7-2	TRBJ2-7	ASSFETGTGPYEQY